This TCR beta chain appears in the sequencing data of a study of identical twins. CDR3 size: 12 residues. V was shortened by 0 bases and J by 8 bases, with 5 bases between the two germline ends. In germline, CDR1 is WSHSY, CDR2 SAAADI. TCRdb ran MiXCR on the 5' RACE reads and lists one entry per CDR3 protein. The data hold 400,000 to 650,000 distinct CDR3 sequences, with roughly a fifth observed a single time. The sample also formed part of further work on T cells expressing NK-cell markers.

This clonotype originated in a woman younger than 30 in good health. The chain uses TRBV10-2 and TRBJ2-1, with D perhaps matching TRBD1 (5 bases). Sequences were obtained from CD4+ T cells sorted from blood. The CDR3 DNA reads TGCGCCAGCAGTGAGTCGGGGCATGAGCAGTTCTTC. Protein product: CASSESGHEQFF.